A single sample gave rise to the 20 T cell receptor beta chains below, sequenced in a study of blood T cell repertoires in COVID-19. The table came from immunoSEQ multiplex PCR; TCRdb's copy has only in-frame clones and leaves some out. The table includes approximately 76,000 clones, about 90% detected once. The source material was peripheral blood. Receptor source: a human donor in a cohort sampled during active COVID-19.

This chain connects TRBV7-3 to TRBJ2-5, with D perhaps matching TRBD2 (6 bases). V was pared by 1 base and J by 5 bases, with 11 bases between. Germline loops: CDR1 SGHTA, CDR2 FQGTGA. This CDR3 has 14 amino acids. The CDR3 spells CASSLMGGTETQYF. The CDR3 region has the DNA TGTGCCAGCAGCTTAATGGGGGGTACTGAGACCCAGTACTTC. Complete variable domain (other parts from reference TRBV7-3 and TRBJ2-5): GAGVSQTPSNKVTEKGKYVELRCDPISGHTALYWYRQSLGQGPEFLIYFQGTGAADDSGLPNDRFFAVRPEGSVSTLKIQRTERGDSAVYLCASSLMGGTETQYFGPGTRLLVL.

The chain combines TRBV29-1 with TRBJ2-7; perhaps TRBD1 as D (6 bases). The CDR3 contains 15 residues. From germline, CDR1 is SQVTM and CDR2 ANQGSEA. Trimming removed 1 base from V and 5 bases from J, with 18 bases in between. The CDR3, as DNA: TGCAGCGTTGAAGCTCTTTCCGCAGGGGAACACGAGCAGTACTTC. This sequence encodes CSVEALSAGEHEQYF.

V usage is TRBV19 and J usage is TRBJ1-1, with D perhaps matching TRBD1 (5 bases). The germline gives CDR1 LNHDA, CDR2 SQIVND (reference sequence). V was pared by 7 bases and J by 4 bases, with 19 bases between. The CDR3 is made up of 15 amino acids. The CDR3 nucleotides read TGTGCCAGTACCCTCCCCGGACACGGGGGCACTGAAGCTTTCTTT. Its translation is CASTLPGHGGTEAFF.

This clone was counted a single time. The chain uses TRBV6-5 and TRBJ2-3; D might be TRBD1 (6 bases). V gave up 0 bases and J gave up 2 bases, with 12 bases separating them. This CDR3 spans 16 amino acids. The germline V gene has CDR1 MNHEY and CDR2 SVGAGI. CDR3 region: CASSYSTGRPTDTQYF. In DNA, the CDR3 is TGTGCCAGCAGTTACTCTACAGGGCGCCCCACAGATACGCAGTATTTT.

The genes are TRBV7-9 and TRBJ1-4; the match to TRBD1 covers 10 bases. After removal of 0 bases from V and 0 bases from J, the junction contained 4 bases not matched to a gene. The CDR3 covers 18 residues. CDR1 SEHNR and CDR2 FQNEAQ come from the germline V gene (reference sequence). The CDR3 nucleotides read TGTGCCAGCAGCTTAGCCGTGGGGACAGGGGCAACTAATGAAAAACTGTTTTTT. This codes for CASSLAVGTGATNEKLFF.

Notes on this clone: This specimen includes other DNA sequences encoding the same CDR3. CDR3 amino acids: CASSSTYEQYF. In DNA form, the CDR3 reads TGTGCCAGCAGCTCCACATACGAGCAGTACTTC. The chain couples TRBV7-8 to TRBJ2-7, with D unclear. Per germline, CDR1 SGHVS and CDR2 FQNEAQ. This CDR3 is 11 amino acids long. V lost 4 bases to trimming and J lost 4 bases, with 5 bases between them.

The V call is TRBV5-1, the J call TRBJ2-7; the match to TRBD2 covers 7 bases. Germline values: CDR1 SGHRS, CDR2 YFSETQ. Trimming removed 1 base from V and 2 bases from J; junction bases left unmatched: 3. This CDR3 is 14 amino acids long. The CDR3 region is CASSLRGVAYEQYF. In nucleotides, the CDR3 is TGCGCCAGCAGCTTGCGGGGGGTCGCCTACGAGCAGTACTTC.

The genes are TRBV10-3 and TRBJ2-7; TRBD2 agrees at 10 bases. Losses at the gene ends were 4 bases for V and 0 bases for J; bases not matched to a gene: 3. The CDR3 is made up of 15 amino acids. Germline V lookup: CDR1 ENHRY, CDR2 SYGVKD. CDR3 nucleotide sequence: TGTGCCATCAGTGGGGTAGCGGGGGGCTCCTACGAGCAGTACTTC. It encodes CAISGVAGGSYEQYF.

The chain joins TRBV5-1 to TRBJ1-2, with no clear D. CDR3 length: 13 amino acids. The V gene's germline CDR1 is SGHRS and CDR2 YFSETQ. Trimming left V 5 bases short and J 3 bases short, with 11 bases between. Here the CDR3 reads CASRVADHYGYTF. The CDR3 nucleotides read TGCGCCAGCAGGGTGGCAGATCACTATGGCTACACCTTC.

The chain uses TRBV18 and TRBJ1-1; 9 nucleotides agree with TRBD1. V lost 0 bases, J lost 2 bases, and 10 bases stayed unmatched. Germline lookup yields CDR1 KGHSH and CDR2 LQKENI. This CDR3 has 18 residues. CDR3 DNA sequence: TGTGCCAGCTCACCACCTAGGGGGGACAGGGTCGGTAACACTGAAGCTTTCTTT. Translation gives CASSPPRGDRVGNTEAFF.

The chain carries TRBV30 and TRBJ2-7; no reliable D call. The V end lost 5 bases, the J end lost 4 bases, and 15 bases lay between the germline ends. This CDR3 is 13 amino acids long. Per the germline V gene, CDR1 is GTSNPN and CDR2 is SVGIG (reference sequence). CDR3 sequence: CAWAKTSTYEQYF. The CDR3 region has the DNA TGTGCCTGGGCCAAAACCTCTACTTACGAGCAGTACTTC.

The CDR3, as DNA: TGTGCCATCGGAACGACTAGCGGGGGGACAGATACGCAGTATTTT. Its protein is CAIGTTSGGTDTQYF. The rearrangement uses TRBV10-3 and TRBJ2-3; 13 bases agree with TRBD2. The junction had 5 bases not matched to a gene; V was cut back by 8 bases and J by 3 bases. This CDR3 region has 15 residues. CDR1 ENHRY and CDR2 SYGVKD come from the germline V gene.

The V gene is TRBV4-1, the J gene TRBJ2-7; TRBD1 matches 8 bases. Per germline, CDR1 MGHRA and CDR2 YSYEKL. V dropped 3 bases and J dropped 7; count of bases not matched to a gene: 5. CDR3 size: 13 residues. The CDR3 reads CASSHAGGWEQYF. The CDR3 DNA reads as TGCGCCAGCAGCCACGCAGGGGGCTGGGAGCAGTACTTC.

The chain joins TRBV29-1 to TRBJ2-7; 8 bases align to TRBD1. This CDR3 is 15 amino acids long. V shed 1 base and J 3 bases; nucleotides not matched to a gene: 8. Looked up from germline, CDR1 is SQVTM and CDR2 is ANQGSEA. The CDR3 nucleotides read TGCAGCGTTGAAGGTGAGGCAGGGGGCGACTACGAGCAGTACTTC. Translating it yields CSVEGEAGGDYEQYF.

CDR3 residues: CASSLEIGGGLTF. As DNA, the CDR3 is TGTGCCAGCAGCTTGGAGATCGGGGGAGGTCTCACCTTC. The gene calls are TRBV5-8 and TRBJ1-2, with D possibly TRBD1 on 5 matching bases. The germline V gene encodes CDR1 SGHTS and CDR2 YDEGEE. Trimming pared 0 bases from V and 13 bases from J, leaving 16 bases between. CDR3 length equals 13 residues.

This chain connects TRBV3-1 (or the pseudogene TRBV3-2) to TRBJ1-2, with D possibly matching TRBD1 (5 bases). V was shortened by 4 bases and J by 6 bases, with 15 bases between the two germline ends. Germline V gives CDR1 LGHDT, CDR2 YNNKEL (reference sequence). The CDR3 spans 14 residues. The CDR3 region has the DNA TGTGCCAGCAGCCTACTTCCCGGGACTCATGGCTACACCTTC. Translated, it gives CASSLLPGTHGYTF.

J is TRBJ1-1 and V is TRBV4-1, with no clear D. With 4 bases removed from V and 5 bases from J, the gap between germline ends came to 20 bases. CDR3 length: 16 residues. The germline gives CDR1 MGHRA, CDR2 YSYEKL. CDR3 sequence (DNA): TGCGCCAGCAGCCCCTGGGCCGGCGGGCTCTCAACTGAAGCTTTCTTT. Translation gives CASSPWAGGLSTEAFF.

The chain recombines TRBV27 with TRBJ1-6, with 8 nucleotides matching TRBD1. This CDR3 has 14 amino acids. Germline V CDR1 and CDR2: MNHEY, SMNVEV (reference sequence). V lost 6 bases and J lost 10; bases outside the gene matches: 8. The CDR3 region is CASSVAGGGSPLHF. In DNA, the CDR3 is TGTGCCAGCAGCGTTGCAGGGGGCGGGTCACCCCTCCACTTT.

This clone has a handful of counts. This chain joins TRBV7-2 and TRBJ1-6, with D unresolved. This CDR3 is 13 amino acids long. Germline CDR1 and CDR2: SGHTA and FQGNSA. The ends were cut back, 1 base at V and 10 bases at J, with 8 bases in the middle. Here the CDR3 reads CASSLGRPSPLHF. Here the CDR3 DNA reads TGTGCCAGCAGCTTAGGTCGTCCCTCACCCCTCCACTTT. Variable domain in full (rest from reference TRBV7-2 and TRBJ1-6): GAGVSQSPSNKVTEKGKDVELRCDPISGHTALYWYRQSLGQGLEFLIYFQGNSAPDKSGLPSDRFSAERTGGSVSTLTIQRTQQEDSAVYLCASSLGRPSPLHFGNGTRLTVT.

The gene calls are TRBV11-2 and TRBJ1-1; tentatively, D is TRBD1 (6 bases). This CDR3 has 16 residues. The V end lost 2 bases, the J end lost 1 base, and 14 bases lay between the germline ends. Germline CDR1 SGHAT, CDR2 FQNNGV. In DNA form, the CDR3 reads TGTGCCAGCAGCTTATGGGGGGGCGGAAGGAACACTGAAGCTTTCTTT. Its translation: CASSLWGGGRNTEAFF.